This T cell receptor (beta chain) was retrieved from a study of Graves' ophthalmopathy and Graves' hyperthyroidism. This clonotype was seen ten or more times. The CDR3 loop spans 15 amino acids. V lost 2 bases, J lost 2 bases, and 3 bases stayed unmatched. Transcripts of RNA were the source for amplifying TCR beta CDR3 regions. HTBI primers were used in a first-round RT-PCR, which preceded a second-round multiplex PCR. TCRdb reprocessed the multiplex PCR reads via MiXCR and lists one record per CDR3 protein. This repertoire shows roughly 500,000 distinct CDR3 sequences, about an eighth found once; its top ten account for approximately 9.8%.

The specimen was blood. V gene TRBV12-3 or TRBV12-4 combines with J gene TRBJ2-5; TRBD1 matches 9 bases. The receptor comes from a woman aged 30 to 39 with Graves' ophthalmopathy. DNA of the CDR3: TGTGCCAGCAGTTTACAGGGACAGGGACAAGAGACCCAGTACTTC. Its translation: CASSLQGQGQETQYF.